This section outlines one TCR beta chain sequence together with its context. Antigen unknown. DNA at about 210 ng, 25,000 to 35,000 T cell genomes, went into sorted-subset replicate PCRs. Repertoires were generated with immunoSEQ multiplex PCR, while TCRdb's copy carries only in-frame clones and drops some. The table includes millions of clones, 85% to 95% detected once. These data belong to a study of shared clonotypes between healthy human individuals. Study at large: Each donor's CD8 memory used one plate, CD8 naive two, each CD4 subset three.

The CDR3 has 14 amino acids. V was clipped by 0 bases and J by 7 bases; unmatched bases: 6. Germline V gene sequence: CDR1 SGHRS, CDR2 YFSETQ. Findings and caveats of the study: Rarefaction demonstrated incomplete sorted-subset sequencing despite large depth.

The specimen sequenced was naive CD4+ T cells sorted from blood. As for subset: CD45RA+ positively selected. The source is a man between 18 and 29 years old in good health. This sequence joins TRBV5-1 and TRBJ1-2, with 7 nucleotides matching TRBD1. DNA for the CDR3: TGCGCCAGCAGCTTGGATGGGCGACAGGGTGGCTACACCTTC. This codes for CASSLDGRQGGYTF.